This TCR beta chain was sequenced for a study of cytomegalovirus exposure and HLA in healthy donors. Regarding the study as a whole: Follow-up analysis found HLA locus-dependent TCR association rates, highest for DRB1 and lowest for HLA-C. TCR beta chain V- and J-gene trimming was linked, in a later analysis, to a missense variant in DCLRE1C. A list of approximately 160 TCR beta chains associated with cytomegalovirus was given. Immune exposure information available was restricted to CMV serostatus.

Germline lookup yields CDR1 GTSNPN and CDR2 SVGIG (reference sequence). The CDR3 has 15 residues. Trimming shortened V by 0 bases and J by 3 bases, and 14 bases separated the two germline ends. This clone has a single count. Its antigen is unknown. PCR employed 60 Vbeta and 13 Jbeta primers. Assay: immunoSEQ multiplex PCR; the TCRdb copy retains only in-frame clones and omits some. In the table there are about 160,000 clones, 75% to 85% of which are singletons. The chain has TRBV30 and TRBJ2-5; weak D call: TRBD2 (6 bases). The sequencing input was PBMCs. The receptor was derived from a middle-aged man in good health and CMV-seropositive. CDR3 bases: TGTGCCTGGAGTGTACTAAGGACTATTAAAGAGACCCAGTACTTC. This codes for CAWSVLRTIKETQYF.